This T cell receptor (beta chain) was sequenced for a study of PD-1 blockade in classical Hodgkin lymphoma. The time point here: newly diagnosed, previously untreated cHL patient sample. PBMCs from patients with newly diagnosed, untreated classical Hodgkin lymphoma served as a comparison group for the relapsed/refractory trial patients. Per the germline V gene, CDR1 is LNHDA and CDR2 is SQIVND (reference sequence). V lost 7 bases to trimming and J lost 0 bases, with 13 bases between them. The CDR3 sequence is 15 residues long. Broader study findings: Undefined causes, possibly disease activity or prior therapy, underlie the repertoire differences. Newly diagnosed patients were reported to start with lower TCR diversity than healthy donors.

This clone was recorded only once. Antigen: not known. Produced via immunoSEQ multiplex PCR; TCRdb's table is partial and in-frame only. The sample has around 17,000 clones; almost 85% are singletons. The sample taken for sequencing was peripheral blood mononuclear cells (PBMCs). This chain connects TRBV19 to TRBJ1-3; a possible D gene is TRBD1 (6 bases). This receptor was taken from a human donor with classical Hodgkin lymphoma. The CDR3: CASNRQGGSGNTIYF. The CDR3 coding sequence is TGTGCCAGTAACCGGCAAGGGGGCTCTGGAAACACCATATATTTT.